Listed below are T cell receptor beta chains from one sample, sequenced in a study of T cell responses to AZD1222 COVID-19 vaccine. Sequencing used immunoSEQ multiplex PCR; TCRdb keeps in-frame clones, though not all of them. This table holds tens of thousands of clones, about 83% found once. Source: peripheral blood, taken 28 days after the second AZD1222 dose. The receptors originated from an adult who received the AZD1222 COVID-19 vaccine. Both conserved end residues are part of each CDR3. The order of the fields is D gene, CDR3 length, clone size, J gene, V gene, CDR3 protein, CDR3 DNA. D genes are given only for firm matches. The size entry is marked missing in some rows and otherwise reads once, few, many or a size class.

>NA|14|NA|TRBJ1-2|TRBV5-4
CASTPGGGNYGYTF
TGTGCCAGCACACCCGGGGGGGGTAACTATGGCTACACCTTC
>NA|15|NA|TRBJ1-5|TRBV11-1
CASSLRGYPGQPQHF
TGTGCCAGCAGCTTACGAGGATACCCGGGTCAGCCCCAGCATTTT
>NA|14|NA|TRBJ1-2|TRBV2
CASSGQEAIHGYTF
TGTGCCAGCAGTGGACAGGAGGCTATACATGGCTACACCTTC
>NA|13|NA|TRBJ1-5|TRBV19
CASSNRENQPQHF
TGTGCCAGTAGTAACAGGGAAAATCAGCCCCAGCATTTT
>NA|15|NA|TRBJ1-3|TRBV5-1
CASSSQGFSGNTIYF
TGCGCCAGCAGCTCACAGGGATTCTCTGGAAACACCATATATTTT
>NA|14|NA|TRBJ1-4|TRBV24-1
CATSVTDKGGKLFF
TGTGCCACCAGTGTTACGGATAAGGGGGGAAAACTGTTTTTT
>NA|15|NA|TRBJ1-2|TRBV7-9
CASSSWGAGGYGYTF
TGTGCCAGCAGCTCTTGGGGGGCAGGAGGCTATGGCTACACCTTC
>NA|15|once|TRBJ1-4|TRBV10-2
CASRSDGATNEKLFF
TGCGCCAGCAGATCGGACGGAGCAACTAATGAAAAACTGTTTTTT
>TRBD1|15|NA|TRBJ2-7|TRBV6-5
CASSYRQGVPYEQYF
TGTGCCAGCAGTTATCGCCAGGGGGTGCCCTACGAGCAGTACTTC
>NA|16|NA|TRBJ2-3|TRBV2
CASSEGKGGGTDTQYF
TGTGCCAGCAGTGAAGGGAAGGGTGGGGGCACAGATACGCAGTATTTT
>TRBD1|14|NA|TRBJ2-3|TRBV28
CASSLWTGADTQYF
TGTGCCAGCAGTTTATGGACAGGGGCAGATACGCAGTATTTT
>NA|15|NA|TRBJ2-5|TRBV7-2
CASSSVGTGGETQYF
TGTGCCAGCAGCTCTGTAGGGACCGGCGGAGAGACCCAGTACTTC
>NA|15|NA|TRBJ2-2|TRBV5-1
CASSTGVPNTGELFF
TGCGCCAGCAGCACCGGGGTCCCGAACACCGGGGAGCTGTTTTTT
>TRBD1|15|NA|TRBJ1-5|TRBV6-2/TRBV6-3
CASSYAGTVNQPQHF
TGTGCCAGCAGTTACGCGGGGACAGTCAATCAGCCCCAGCATTTT
>NA|15|NA|TRBJ2-7|TRBV7-2
CASSLDLSFLGEQYF
TGTGCCAGCAGCTTAGACCTTTCCTTCCTTGGGGAGCAGTACTTC
>NA|17|NA|TRBJ1-5|TRBV7-9
CASSLEGGGYSNQPQHF
TGTGCCAGCAGCTTAGAGGGGGGCGGCTATAGCAATCAGCCCCAGCATTTT
>NA|13|NA|TRBJ2-7|TRBV6-5
CASRRDSSYEQYF
TGTGCCAGCAGACGGGACTCATCCTACGAGCAGTACTTC
>TRBD1|15|NA|TRBJ2-7|TRBV18
CASSDRDRSSYEQYF
TGTGCCAGCTCCGATCGGGACAGGAGCTCCTACGAGCAGTACTTC
>NA|15|NA|TRBJ1-4|TRBV5-5
CASSFAVELNEKLFF
TGTGCCAGCAGCTTCGCGGTTGAACTCAATGAAAAACTGTTTTTT
>NA|13|NA|TRBJ2-7|TRBV2
CASSAEQSTEQYF
TGTGCCAGCAGTGCGGAACAATCAACCGAGCAGTACTTC
>TRBD2|14|few|TRBJ2-7|TRBV7-2
CASSTRLAGADRYF
TGTGCCAGCAGCACAAGACTAGCGGGCGCTGATCGGTACTTC
>NA|19|NA|TRBJ2-6|TRBV24-1
CATSEGRNRESSGANVLTF
TGTGCCACCAGTGAAGGGAGGAACAGGGAGAGCTCTGGGGCCAACGTCCTGACTTTC
>NA|13|NA|TRBJ2-2|TRBV19
CASSAARPGELFF
TGTGCCAGTAGTGCCGCCAGGCCCGGGGAGCTGTTTTTT
>NA|18|NA|TRBJ2-4|TRBV5-8
CASSSLGSSYVAKNIQYF
TGTGCCAGCAGCTCCCTCGGGTCTTCCTACGTAGCCAAAAACATTCAGTACTTC
>NA|15|NA|TRBJ1-5|TRBV21-1
CASSRYRGRNQPQHF
TGTGCCAGCAGCAGGTACAGGGGGCGAAATCAGCCCCAGCATTTT
>NA|14|NA|TRBJ2-1|TRBV7-2
CASSVSGTGLEQFF
TGTGCCAGCAGCGTCTCCGGGACTGGACTTGAGCAGTTCTTC
>NA|16|NA|TRBJ1-5|TRBV6-1
CASSEPLGPRSTPQHF
TGTGCCAGCAGTGAACCCCTGGGACCGAGATCAACGCCCCAGCATTTT
>TRBD1|15|NA|TRBJ2-2|TRBV7-3
CASSSGTGNTGELFF
TGTGCCAGCAGCTCCGGGACAGGGAACACCGGGGAGCTGTTTTTT
>NA|14|NA|TRBJ1-1|TRBV5-1
CASSRGLPNTEAFF
TGCGCCAGCAGCCGGGGCCTTCCGAACACTGAAGCTTTCTTT
>TRBD2|13|once|TRBJ2-7|TRBV20-1
CSASFGGSYEQYF
TGCAGTGCTAGTTTCGGGGGGAGCTACGAGCAGTACTTC
>TRBD1|15|NA|TRBJ2-7|TRBV19
CASSIPTGSSYEQYF
TGTGCCAGTAGTATCCCGACAGGGAGCTCCTACGAGCAGTACTTC
>NA|11|NA|TRBJ2-7|TRBV5-8
CASSFSYEQYF
TGTGCCAGCAGCTTCTCCTACGAGCAGTACTTC
>NA|15|NA|TRBJ1-4|TRBV19
CASSPGWVPNEKLFF
TGTGCCAGTAGCCCAGGATGGGTCCCCAATGAAAAACTGTTTTTT